This T cell receptor (beta chain) was recovered during a study of cytomegalovirus exposure and HLA in healthy donors. The PCR was carried out with 60 Vbeta primers and 13 Jbeta primers. Assay used: immunoSEQ multiplex PCR; TCRdb lists only in-frame clones, some missing. The table includes 200,000 to 250,000 clones, 65% to 80% detected once. Findings of the study overall: The authors later linked a missense DCLRE1C variant to TCR beta V- and J-gene trimming. Overall, approximately 150 TCR beta chains were annotated as cytomegalovirus-associated. What a later analysis reportedly showed was that an Asian-associated ancestry cluster had fewer N-insertions than the approximately 700-donor mean. Per a prior analysis, the majority of TCR beta V segments were productive roughly 87% or roughly 30% of the time.

The V and J ends lost 4 bases and 3 bases respectively, with 17 bases between them. The CDR3 is made up of 15 amino acids. Germline lookup yields CDR1 SGHDT and CDR2 YYEEEE. With regard to this clone: Its cognate antigen is unknown.

This clonotype was obtained from a man aged 45-65 years in good health and CMV-seronegative. The chain couples TRBV5-6 to TRBJ2-7; D is possibly TRBD1 (6 bases). Sequenced sample: PBMCs. The chain's CDR3 is CASSPHDRQVYEQYF. CDR3 DNA sequence: TGTGCCAGCAGCCCTCATGACAGGCAAGTCTACGAGCAGTACTTC.